Listed below are T cell receptor beta chains from one sample, sequenced in a study of blood T cells in healthy people across ages. TCRdb processed the 5' RACE reads anew with MiXCR; each CDR3 protein has one entry. The data contain around 1.7 million distinct CDR3 sequences, roughly 28% of them singletons. Sequencing was done on a sample of blood. These receptors were collected from a woman aged 25 to 45 in good health. CDR3s include the opening cysteine and the closing phenylalanine or tryptophan. D genes are given only for firm matches. Size is stated for part of the rows, as once, few or many counts, or as a class when the clone is expanded.

CDR3: CASVWRFTDTQYF
DNA: TGTGCCAGCGTTTGGCGGTTCACAGATACGCAGTATTTT
size: NA
V: TRBV12-3/TRBV12-4
D: NA
J: TRBJ2-3

CDR3: CSARKGQDYNSPLHF
DNA: TGCAGTGCTAGAAAGGGACAGGACTATAATTCACCCCTCCACTTT
size: NA
V: TRBV20-1
D: TRBD1
J: TRBJ1-6

CDR3: CASRHQTGLGNSPLHF
DNA: TGTGCCAGCAGGCATCAAACGGGTTTGGGGAATTCACCCCTCCACTTT
size: NA
V: TRBV7-9
D: NA
J: TRBJ1-6

CDR3: CASSLSSLPGPQHF
DNA: TGTGCCAGCAGTTTATCTTCCCTTCCGGGTCCCCAGCATTTT
size: NA
V: TRBV12-3/TRBV12-4
D: NA
J: TRBJ1-5

CDR3: CSATGFSQLFTDTQYF
DNA: TGCAGTGCTACGGGTTTCTCCCAGCTCTTCACAGATACGCAGTATTTT
size: NA
V: TRBV20-1
D: NA
J: TRBJ2-3

CDR3: CASTPIDSPTDTQYF
DNA: TGCGCCAGCACCCCGATAGACAGTCCAACAGATACGCAGTATTTT
size: few
V: TRBV5-1
D: NA
J: TRBJ2-3

CDR3: CASTYIGGADGYTF
DNA: TGCGCCAGCACCTACATAGGGGGGGCCGATGGCTACACCTTC
size: few
V: TRBV5-1
D: NA
J: TRBJ1-2

CDR3: CAISEEGTYEQYF
DNA: TGTGCCATCAGTGAAGAGGGGACCTACGAGCAGTACTTC
size: few
V: TRBV10-3
D: NA
J: TRBJ2-7

CDR3: CASSEYPDRSYEQYF
DNA: TGTGCCAGCAGTGAGTACCCGGACAGGTCCTACGAGCAGTACTTC
size: NA
V: TRBV6-1
D: TRBD1
J: TRBJ2-7

CDR3: CASSQAVGGRPDTQYF
DNA: TGCGCCAGCAGCCAAGCAGTAGGAGGGAGGCCCGATACGCAGTATTTT
size: NA
V: TRBV4-3
D: NA
J: TRBJ2-3

CDR3: CASSGGRGGDETQYF
DNA: TGCGCCAGCAGCGGCGGGAGGGGGGGCGACGAGACCCAGTACTTC
size: few
V: TRBV5-1
D: TRBD2
J: TRBJ2-5

CDR3: CASSRPLPMNTEAFF
DNA: TGTGCCAGCAGCCGCCCCCTACCGATGAACACTGAAGCTTTCTTT
size: NA
V: TRBV7-9
D: NA
J: TRBJ1-1

CDR3: CASSLRAGSLNTEAFF
DNA: TGTGCCAGCAGTTTAAGGGCAGGGTCGCTGAACACTGAAGCTTTCTTT
size: NA
V: TRBV12-3/TRBV12-4
D: NA
J: TRBJ1-1

CDR3: CASGLLDETQYF
DNA: TGTGCCAGCGGCCTTCTAGACGAGACCCAGTACTTC
size: NA
V: TRBV12-3/TRBV12-4
D: NA
J: TRBJ2-5

CDR3: CASSYSTGGSPLHF
DNA: TGTGCCAGCAGTTACTCAACGGGGGGTTCACCCCTCCACTTT
size: NA
V: TRBV6-5
D: NA
J: TRBJ1-6

CDR3: CATSRDRGQREQFF
DNA: TGTGCCACCAGCAGAGATCGCGGCCAGCGTGAGCAGTTCTTC
size: NA
V: TRBV15
D: NA
J: TRBJ2-1

CDR3: CSVVAGYGYTF
DNA: TGCAGCGTTGTGGCGGGCTATGGCTACACCTTC
size: many
V: TRBV29-1
D: NA
J: TRBJ1-2

CDR3: CASSLRALPEETQYF
DNA: TGCGCCAGCAGCTTGAGGGCACTACCGGAAGAGACCCAGTACTTC
size: NA
V: TRBV5-1
D: NA
J: TRBJ2-5

CDR3: CVSSLMPTDTQYF
DNA: TGTGTCAGCAGCTTAATGCCCACAGATACGCAGTATTTT
size: NA
V: TRBV7-3
D: NA
J: TRBJ2-3

CDR3: CASGRAGLTYEQYF
DNA: TGTGCCAGCGGTAGAGCGGGGCTAACCTACGAGCAGTACTTC
size: NA
V: TRBV6-2/TRBV6-3
D: TRBD2
J: TRBJ2-7

CDR3: CASTTDYGEQYF
DNA: TGTGCCAGCACCACGGATTATGGGGAGCAGTACTTC
size: few
V: TRBV5-6
D: NA
J: TRBJ2-7

CDR3: CSAGGLAGGEQYF
DNA: TGCAGTGCTGGCGGACTAGCGGGGGGGGAGCAGTACTTC
size: few
V: TRBV20-1
D: TRBD2
J: TRBJ2-5

CDR3: CASSVSGRGEQFF
DNA: TGTGCCAGCAGTGTTAGCGGGAGGGGTGAGCAGTTCTTC
size: few
V: TRBV27
D: TRBD2
J: TRBJ2-1

CDR3: CAGSLAGKTYEQYF
DNA: TGTGCCGGCAGTTTAGCGGGAAAAACCTACGAGCAGTACTTC
size: few
V: TRBV12-3/TRBV12-4
D: TRBD2
J: TRBJ2-7

CDR3: CASTVTSGTTTGELFF
DNA: TGCGCCAGCACCGTAACTAGCGGGACTACCACCGGGGAGCTGTTTTTT
size: NA
V: TRBV5-1
D: TRBD2
J: TRBJ2-2

CDR3: CASSTGLAGGGDEQFF
DNA: TGTGCCAGCAGCACCGGACTAGCGGGGGGCGGGGATGAGCAGTTCTTC
size: NA
V: TRBV7-2
D: TRBD2
J: TRBJ2-1

CDR3: CATSRGVGSYNEQFF
DNA: TGTGCCACCAGCAGAGGGGTCGGTTCCTACAATGAGCAGTTCTTC
size: few
V: TRBV15
D: NA
J: TRBJ2-1

CDR3: CASSAQGMEQPQHF
DNA: TGTGCCAGCAGCGCACAGGGAATGGAACAGCCCCAGCATTTT
size: NA
V: TRBV2
D: NA
J: TRBJ1-5

CDR3: CASSHPRGLNEKLFF
DNA: TGTGCCAGCAGCCACCCGAGAGGATTGAATGAAAAACTGTTTTTT
size: NA
V: TRBV14
D: NA
J: TRBJ1-4

CDR3: CASRPGPNYEQYF
DNA: TGTGCCAGCAGACCGGGACCAAACTACGAGCAGTACTTC
size: many
V: TRBV12-3/TRBV12-4
D: NA
J: TRBJ2-7

CDR3: CASSRGLAGGSHEQYF
DNA: TGTGCCAGCAGCCGCGGACTAGCGGGAGGCAGCCACGAGCAGTACTTC
size: many
V: TRBV7-9
D: TRBD2
J: TRBJ2-7

CDR3: CSARLGLAGGEQFF
DNA: TGCAGTGCTAGACTGGGACTAGCGGGAGGTGAGCAGTTCTTC
size: few
V: TRBV20-1
D: TRBD2
J: TRBJ2-1

CDR3: CASSQDGVTAETQYF
DNA: TGTGCCAGCAGCCAAGATGGGGTAACAGCGGAGACCCAGTACTTC
size: NA
V: TRBV3-1
D: NA
J: TRBJ2-5

CDR3: CASSLGRAREKLFF
DNA: TGTGCCAGCAGCTTGGGCCGGGCACGGGAAAAACTGTTTTTT
size: few
V: TRBV7-2
D: NA
J: TRBJ1-4

CDR3: CSVLGDGAETQYF
DNA: TGCAGCGTACTGGGGGACGGGGCAGAGACCCAGTACTTC
size: many
V: TRBV29-1
D: NA
J: TRBJ2-5

CDR3: CSASLGGAQETQYF
DNA: TGCAGTGCTAGCCTCGGGGGGGCCCAAGAGACCCAGTACTTC
size: NA
V: TRBV20-1
D: TRBD2
J: TRBJ2-5

CDR3: CASGPTGSNQPQHF
DNA: TGTGCCAGCGGACCCACAGGTAGCAATCAGCCCCAGCATTTT
size: few
V: TRBV12-3/TRBV12-4
D: NA
J: TRBJ1-5

CDR3: CASSQVLVLAGAFRFYNEQFF
DNA: TGTGCCAGCAGCCAAGTTTTAGTCCTAGCGGGGGCCTTCAGGTTTTACAATGAGCAGTTCTTC
size: few
V: TRBV3-1
D: TRBD2
J: TRBJ2-1

CDR3: CASSSGGTGAQETQYF
DNA: TGCGCCAGCAGCTCTGGTGGAACAGGGGCCCAAGAGACCCAGTACTTC
size: few
V: TRBV5-1
D: TRBD1
J: TRBJ2-5

CDR3: CSAGPLGMRERSYEQYF
DNA: TGCAGTGCTGGACCCCTTGGTATGCGGGAGAGGTCCTACGAGCAGTACTTC
size: NA
V: TRBV20-1
D: TRBD2
J: TRBJ2-7

CDR3: CASRDGTESKTQYF
DNA: TGTGCCAGCAGAGACGGGACTGAATCCAAGACCCAGTACTTC
size: many
V: TRBV12-3/TRBV12-4
D: NA
J: TRBJ2-5

CDR3: CSVDKGSRGMNTEAFF
DNA: TGCAGCGTTGATAAGGGGTCGCGGGGCATGAACACTGAAGCTTTCTTT
size: few
V: TRBV29-1
D: NA
J: TRBJ1-1

CDR3: CSVVGEYTDTQYF
DNA: TGCAGCGTTGTCGGGGAGTACACAGATACGCAGTATTTT
size: NA
V: TRBV29-1
D: NA
J: TRBJ2-3

CDR3: CASSYLSGPNYEQYF
DNA: TGCGCCAGCAGCTATCTTAGCGGACCTAACTACGAGCAGTACTTC
size: few
V: TRBV5-1
D: NA
J: TRBJ2-7

CDR3: CASSESSGRGPFYNEQFF
DNA: TGTGCCAGCAGTGAATCTAGTGGGAGGGGACCCTTCTACAATGAGCAGTTCTTC
size: few
V: TRBV25-1
D: TRBD2
J: TRBJ2-1

CDR3: CSASDGTRVVNEQFF
DNA: TGCAGTGCTAGCGACGGGACTAGGGTGGTCAATGAGCAGTTCTTC
size: NA
V: TRBV20-1
D: TRBD2
J: TRBJ2-1

CDR3: CASSPAGGVNHENEQYF
DNA: TGCGCCAGCAGCCCCGCAGGTGGCGTCAATCACGAGAACGAGCAGTACTTC
size: NA
V: TRBV4-1
D: NA
J: TRBJ2-7

CDR3: CASRSTGVSYNEQFF
DNA: TGTGCCAGCCGCTCGACCGGAGTTTCCTACAATGAGCAGTTCTTC
size: few
V: TRBV7-8
D: NA
J: TRBJ2-1

CDR3: CSVEPASRNSPLHF
DNA: TGCAGCGTTGAACCAGCTTCCCGTAATTCACCCCTCCACTTT
size: few
V: TRBV29-1
D: NA
J: TRBJ1-6

CDR3: CASSLMAGIDEQYF
DNA: TGTGCCAGCAGTTTAATGGCAGGGATAGACGAGCAGTACTTC
size: NA
V: TRBV27
D: NA
J: TRBJ2-7

CDR3: CAISESRDRGQPQHF
DNA: TGTGCCATCAGTGAGTCCCGGGACAGAGGGCAGCCCCAGCATTTT
size: NA
V: TRBV10-3
D: TRBD1
J: TRBJ1-5

CDR3: CSVGQDVGSPLHF
DNA: TGCAGCGTTGGACAGGATGTAGGGTCACCCCTCCACTTT
size: NA
V: TRBV29-1
D: NA
J: TRBJ1-6

CDR3: CASSVTETLNTEAFF
DNA: TGTGCCAGCAGTGTGACAGAGACCCTGAACACTGAAGCTTTCTTT
size: NA
V: TRBV28
D: NA
J: TRBJ1-1

CDR3: CASSPRTGIGEQYF
DNA: TGTGCCAGCAGTCCGCGGACAGGTATAGGCGAGCAGTACTTC
size: many
V: TRBV7-9
D: TRBD1
J: TRBJ2-7

CDR3: CASSPTGVSPHHF
DNA: TGTGCCAGCAGCCCGACAGGGGTTTCACCCCACCACTTT
size: few
V: TRBV12-3/TRBV12-4
D: TRBD1
J: TRBJ1-6

CDR3: CASGGHLQETQYF
DNA: TGTGCCAGCGGTGGACATCTACAAGAGACCCAGTACTTC
size: few
V: TRBV2
D: NA
J: TRBJ2-5

CDR3: CASSDGRGASNEQFF
DNA: TGCGCCAGCAGTGACGGGAGGGGAGCCTCCAATGAGCAGTTCTTC
size: few
V: TRBV10-2
D: TRBD2
J: TRBJ2-1

CDR3: CASSQDSAVQETQYF
DNA: TGCGCCAGCAGCCAAGACTCGGCAGTTCAAGAGACCCAGTACTTC
size: few
V: TRBV4-1
D: NA
J: TRBJ2-5

CDR3: CASSSPGKGRNQPQHF
DNA: TGTGCCAGCAGTTCCCCGGGGAAGGGGCGCAATCAGCCCCAGCATTTT
size: NA
V: TRBV28
D: NA
J: TRBJ1-5

CDR3: CSATPPNTEAFF
DNA: TGCAGTGCTACTCCACCGAACACTGAAGCTTTCTTT
size: many
V: TRBV20-1
D: NA
J: TRBJ1-1